These 32 T cell receptor beta chains were sequenced from one sample in a study of human T cells and chemical hapten exposure. TCRdb processed the RACE reads anew with MiXCR; each CDR3 protein has one entry. The top ten hold 1.3% of the sample, which has tens of thousands of distinct CDR3 sequences, roughly 7.6% seen once. As to time point: pre-sensitization, week 0. Treatment described: therapeutic diphenylcyclopropenone sensitization with weekly scalp DPC. The sequencing here drew on whole blood, taken in connection with sensitization to the hapten diphenylcyclopropenone (DPC). The receptors come from a woman between 45 and 60 years old with alopecia areata. Some clones in this sample may be carry-over from other donors' samples.

V and J are TRBV9 and TRBJ2-2; perhaps D is TRBD1 or TRBD2 (5 bases each). Germline V gene lookup returns CDR1 SGDLS and CDR2 YYNGEE. Trimming left V 5 bases short and J 5 bases short, with 13 bases between. This CDR3 spans 14 amino acids. The CDR3 sequence: CASRGDGPTGELFF. Written as DNA, the CDR3 is TGTGCCAGCAGGGGGGACGGACCGACCGGGGAGCTGTTTTTT.

Ten or more counts support this clonotype. This chain connects TRBV6-6 to TRBJ1-5, with D maybe TRBD1 (6 bases). Per germline, CDR1 MNHNY and CDR2 SVGAGI (reference sequence). The CDR3 runs to 14 residues. Trimming cost V 5 bases and J 7 bases, with 15 bases left between them. The CDR3 region is CASSQQGDGQPQHF. CDR3 coding DNA: TGTGCCAGCAGTCAACAGGGAGACGGACAGCCCCAGCATTTT.

Many counts were recorded for this clonotype. In nucleotides, the CDR3 is TGCAGCGCGGGGATTAAGGGCCGCCGCCTGGACAATCAGCCCCAGCATTTT. It translates to CSAGIKGRRLDNQPQHF. V and J are TRBV29-1 and TRBJ1-5; D gene ambiguous. Per germline, CDR1 SQVTM and CDR2 ANQGSEA. CDR3 size: 17 residues. V lost 7 bases to trimming and J lost 3 bases, with 25 bases between them. Supplemented by reference TRBV29-1 and TRBJ1-5, the full variable domain reads SAVISQKPSRDICQRGTSLTIQCQVDSQVTMMFWYRQQPGQSLTLIATANQGSEATYESGFVIDKFPISRPNLTFSTLTVSNMSPEDSSIYLCSAGIKGRRLDNQPQHFGDGTRLSIL.

In this sample, this clonotype turned up many times. The V gene is TRBV29-1, the J gene TRBJ1-1; weak D call: TRBD1 (5 bases). The V end lost 5 bases, the J end lost 0 bases, and 10 bases lay between the germline ends. The V gene's germline CDR1 is SQVTM and CDR2 ANQGSEA. The CDR3 sequence is 13 residues long. The CDR3 bases are TGCAGCGTTTCACAGGCGATGAACACTGAAGCTTTCTTT. This encodes CSVSQAMNTEAFF.

The chain employs TRBV7-6 and TRBJ2-7; tentative D call: TRBD1 (6 bases). The V and J ends lost 4 bases and 5 bases respectively, with 18 bases between them. Germline CDR1 and CDR2: SGHVS and FNYEAQ. This CDR3 contains 15 residues. The chain's CDR3 is CASSSKSGRGDEQYF. The CDR3, as DNA: TGTGCCAGCAGCTCTAAATCGGGCAGGGGCGACGAGCAGTACTTC.

This clonotype was seen ten or more times. The V gene is TRBV7-3, the J gene TRBJ1-6; 7 nucleotides align to TRBD1. J gave up 7 bases and V 5 bases, and 11 bases lay outside the gene matches. This CDR3 has 16 residues. Germline values: CDR1 SGHTA, CDR2 FQGTGA. The CDR3 region is CASSAQAGTANSPLHF. CDR3 in DNA: TGTGCCAGCAGCGCCCAAGCCGGGACAGCAAATTCACCCCTCCACTTT. Together with reference TRBV7-3 and TRBJ1-6, the CDR3 gives the full variable domain: GAGVSQTPSNKVTEKGKYVELRCDPISGHTALYWYRQSLGQGPEFLIYFQGTGAADDSGLPNDRFFAVRPEGSVSTLKIQRTERGDSAVYLCASSAQAGTANSPLHFGNGTRLTVT.

The chain uses TRBV7-9 and TRBJ2-5; TRBD1 matches at 9 bases. The CDR3 is made up of 15 amino acids. From germline, CDR1 is SEHNR and CDR2 FQNEAQ (reference sequence). With V trimmed by 5 bases and J by 1 base, 5 bases remained unmatched. The CDR3 sequence is CASSLWDRAQETQYF. In nucleotides, the CDR3 is TGTGCCAGCAGCCTTTGGGACAGGGCCCAAGAGACCCAGTACTTC. The variable domain in full, with the rest retrieved from reference TRBV7-9 and TRBJ2-5, is DTGVSQNPRHKITKRGQNVTFRCDPISEHNRLYWYRQTLGQGPEFLTYFQNEAQLEKSRLLSDRFSAERPKGSFSTLEIQRTEQGDSAMYLCASSLWDRAQETQYFGPGTRLLVL.

In this sample, this clonotype turned up many times. The chain joins TRBV6-5 to TRBJ2-3; D could derive from TRBD1 or TRBD2 (5 bases each). Trimming took off 0 bases at V and 4 bases at J, with 11 bases between the two ends. The CDR3 totals 15 residues. Per the germline V gene, CDR1 is MNHEY and CDR2 is SVGAGI. For the CDR3, the DNA is TGTGCCAGCAGTTACTCGGGGGTTGGGGCAGATACGCAGTATTTT. Its translation: CASSYSGVGADTQYF.

This clonotype showed up many times. The J gene is TRBJ2-1, the V gene TRBV11-2; TRBD2 is a possible D gene (5 bases). V lost 7 bases, J lost 9 bases, and 16 bases lay in between. Germline CDR1 and CDR2: SGHAT and FQNNGV. CDR3 size: 13 residues. In nucleotides, the CDR3 is TGTGCCAGCATACGGGGTCGGGTTACTGAGCAGTTCTTC. Protein: CASIRGRVTEQFF.

This clonotype was seen many times. The V call is TRBV3-1, the J call TRBJ1-2; the match to TRBD1 covers 8 bases. The germline CDR1 and CDR2 sequences are LGHDT and YNNKEL (reference sequence). This CDR3 contains 13 residues. J was trimmed by 8 bases and V by 4 bases; bases with no gene match: 6. CDR3 protein: CASSRQGIKGYTF. The CDR3 DNA sequence: TGTGCCAGCAGCCGACAGGGGATAAAAGGCTACACCTTC.

This sequence joins TRBV27 and TRBJ2-7, with no clear D. Germline loops: CDR1 MNHEY, CDR2 SMNVEV (reference sequence). The CDR3 is made up of 14 amino acids. Trimming shortened V by 6 bases and J by 0 bases, and 12 bases separated the two germline ends. CDR3 residues: CASSPTRSSYEQYF. For the CDR3, the DNA is TGTGCCAGCAGCCCAACGAGGAGCTCCTACGAGCAGTACTTC.

The sample holds many counts of this clonotype. J is TRBJ2-5 and V is TRBV7-9; maybe TRBD1 (5 bases). This CDR3 region has 17 residues. Trimming removed 4 bases at V and 2 bases at J, with 20 bases between. Per the germline V gene, CDR1 is SEHNR and CDR2 is FQNEAQ (reference sequence). The CDR3 loop reads CASSSLPGTGPQETQYF. The CDR3 bases are TGTGCCAGCAGCTCCCTCCCCGGTACAGGACCGCAAGAGACCCAGTACTTC.

In nucleotides, the CDR3 is TGTGCCAGCAGTTACGGACCGGGCTACACCTTC. Its translation: CASSYGPGYTF. The V gene is TRBV6-7, the J gene TRBJ1-2; D unclear. TRBV6-7 is classed as an ORF, of uncertain function. The CDR3 sequence is 11 residues long. Trimming removed 2 bases from V and 8 bases from J, with 6 bases in between.

This clonotype was observed a handful of times. The chain is built from TRBV12-3 or TRBV12-4 and TRBJ2-7, with 9 positions matching TRBD1. The J segment lost 5 bases and the V segment lost 7 bases, leaving 15 bases of the junction unmatched. This CDR3 region has 16 residues. The CDR3 DNA reads as TGTGCCAGCACCCTCTATCCGGGACAGGGCACCCACGAGCAGTACTTC. Amino acids: CASTLYPGQGTHEQYF.

This clonotype has at least ten counts. The V gene is TRBV18, the J gene TRBJ1-4, with 9 bases aligning to TRBD1. The trim removed 0 bases at V and 5 bases at J, leaving 10 bases unmatched. Germline assignment: CDR1 KGHSH and CDR2 LQKENI. The CDR3 totals 18 residues. In DNA, the CDR3 is TGTGCCAGCTCACCACCGATGGGACAGGGCAGGTGGAATGAAAAACTGTTTTTT. Translating it yields CASSPPMGQGRWNEKLFF.

This clonotype has ten or more counts. This chain links TRBV5-4 with TRBJ2-5; perhaps TRBD1 as D (5 bases). Deletions cut 4 bases from V and 7 bases from J, with 14 bases between. The CDR3 length is 13 residues. The germline CDR1 and CDR2 sequences are SGHNT and YYREEE (reference sequence). The CDR3 DNA follows: TGTGCCAGCAGCCCGGACATGATAGGGACCCAGTACTTC. It is translated as CASSPDMIGTQYF. The full variable domain, completed using reference TRBV5-4 and TRBJ2-5, is ETGVTQSPTHLIKTRGQQVTLRCSSQSGHNTVSWYQQALGQGPQFIFQYYREEENGRGNFPPRFSGLQFPNYSSELNVNALELDDSALYLCASSPDMIGTQYFGPGTRLLVL.

At least ten counts were recorded for this clonotype. The chain links TRBV6-6 to TRBJ2-1; 7 positions match TRBD1. The length of the CDR3 is 12 residues. The junction had 6 bases not matched to a gene; V was cut back by 10 bases and J by 6 bases. Germline lookup yields CDR1 MNHNY and CDR2 SVGAGI (reference sequence). DNA of the CDR3: TGTGCCACCACAGGGGTTGGCAATGAGCAGTTCTTC. As protein: CATTGVGNEQFF.

This clonotype occurred many times. V usage is TRBV9 and J usage is TRBJ1-1, with a tentative D call TRBD1 (5 bases). Germline loops: CDR1 SGDLS, CDR2 YYNGEE. The CDR3 has 14 amino acids. The germline V and J ends were trimmed by 0 bases and 0 bases, with 6 bases remaining between them. The CDR3 DNA reads as TGTGCCAGCAGCGTAGGAGGGGTGAACACTGAAGCTTTCTTT. It yields the protein CASSVGGVNTEAFF.

The chain has TRBV7-2 and TRBJ2-2; 10 bases align to TRBD2. Germline assignment: CDR1 SGHTA and CDR2 FQGNSA. CDR3 length: 16 amino acids. V was clipped by 6 bases and J by 4 bases; unmatched bases: 8. The CDR3 sequence is CASSPLSGRGTGELFF. The CDR3 nucleotides are TGTGCCAGCAGTCCTCTGAGCGGGAGGGGCACCGGGGAGCTGTTTTTT.

The chain combines TRBV29-1 with TRBJ2-3; D gene uncertain. Trimming shortened V by 4 bases and J by 0 bases, and 11 bases separated the two germline ends. The germline gives CDR1 SQVTM, CDR2 ANQGSEA. The CDR3 is made up of 14 amino acids. CDR3 sequence: CSVGGPPSTDTQYF. CDR3 in DNA: TGCAGCGTTGGAGGACCGCCCAGCACAGATACGCAGTATTTT.

This rearrangement joins TRBV27 to TRBJ2-3; a possible D gene is TRBD2 (6 bases). The ends were cut back, 7 bases at V and 0 bases at J, with 14 bases in the middle. The germline CDR1 and CDR2 sequences are MNHEY and SMNVEV (reference sequence). The CDR3 runs 15 residues. The CDR3 here is CASTLTGTSTDTQYF. The DNA of the CDR3 is TGTGCCAGCACCTTAACGGGGACTAGCACAGATACGCAGTATTTT.

This chain links TRBV20-1 with TRBJ2-7; D tentatively fits TRBD1 or TRBD2 (5 bases each). CDR1 DFQATT and CDR2 SNEGSKA come from the germline V gene (reference sequence). The CDR3 totals 14 residues. The V gene lost 3 bases and the J gene lost 0 bases, with 12 bases spanning the gap. The CDR3 here is CSASEGTFSYEQYF. The CDR3 DNA follows: TGCAGTGCTAGTGAGGGGACGTTCTCCTACGAGCAGTACTTC.

This clonotype came up many times. The chain employs TRBV12-3 or TRBV12-4 and TRBJ2-7; 9 bases align to TRBD1. V trimming: 6 bases; J trimming: 3 bases; junction bases outside the gene matches: 6. The CDR3 has 14 residues. CDR3 loop: CASSSGTGFYEQYF. In nucleotides, the CDR3 is TGTGCCAGCAGCTCCGGGACAGGGTTCTACGAGCAGTACTTC.

This clonotype was seen repeatedly, ten times or more. The V and J genes are TRBV7-2 and TRBJ2-4; 7 nucleotides line up with TRBD2. This CDR3 comprises 14 residues. Germline V gives CDR1 SGHTA, CDR2 FQGNSA. V trimming: 0 bases; J trimming: 8 bases; junction bases outside the gene matches: 4. The DNA for the CDR3 is TGTGCCAGCAGCTTAGCAGGCCGGGAGGACATTCAGTACTTC. This codes for CASSLAGREDIQYF.

This clonotype was recorded at least ten times. The chain links TRBV21-1 to TRBJ2-7. TRBV21-1 is a pseudogene. The CDR3 spans 15 residues. CDR3 sequence (DNA): TGTGCCAGCAGCAAAGAGGCGTCAGACCCCTACGAGCAGTACTTC. This encodes CASSKEASDPYEQYF.

This clonotype occurred a few times. The CDR3 loop is CASSHRDGSYEQYF. In DNA, the CDR3 is TGCGCCAGCAGCCATCGGGACGGCTCCTACGAGCAGTACTTC. The chain links TRBV5-1 to TRBJ2-7; D may be TRBD1 or TRBD2 (5 bases each). Germline V gene data show CDR1 as SGHRS and CDR2 as YFSETQ. V was trimmed by 4 bases and J by 0 bases, leaving 11 bases between them. The CDR3 sequence is 14 residues long. Combining the CDR3 with reference TRBV5-1 and TRBJ2-7 gives the whole variable domain KAGVTQTPRYLIKTRGQQVTLSCSPISGHRSVSWYQQTPGQGLQFLFEYFSETQRNKGNFPGRFSGRQFSNSRSEMNVSTLELGDSALYLCASSHRDGSYEQYFGPGTRLTVT.

Only a few counts were recorded for this clonotype. The chain employs TRBV5-1 and TRBJ1-1; D remains ambiguous. Per the germline V gene, CDR1 is SGHRS and CDR2 is YFSETQ. There are 13 residues in the CDR3. V lost 0 bases and J lost 0, with 3 bases in between. CDR3 DNA sequence: TGCGCCAGCAGCTTGGACGTGAACACTGAAGCTTTCTTT. Protein product: CASSLDVNTEAFF.

This clonotype was counted ten times or more. V gene TRBV12-3 or TRBV12-4 combines with J gene TRBJ2-5; D is undetermined. There are 13 residues in the CDR3. Trimming left V 3 bases short and J 3 bases short, with 8 bases between. The CDR3 nucleotides are TGTGCCAGCAGTTTCGGCCGAAAAGAGACCCAGTACTTC. Its protein is CASSFGRKETQYF.

The sample holds many counts of this clonotype. The rearrangement links TRBV20-1 to TRBJ2-3; D tentatively fits TRBD1 or TRBD2 (6 bases each). The CDR3 contains 15 residues. The V end was cut by 5 bases, the J end by 3 bases, with 18 bases between. Germline-derived CDR1 and CDR2 are DFQATT and SNEGSKA (reference sequence). Here the CDR3 DNA reads TGCAGTGCTTGGGGGCGGGAAGGAGGGACAGATACGCAGTATTTT. Translation gives CSAWGREGGTDTQYF.

This clonotype has at least ten counts. This chain connects TRBV23-1 to TRBJ1-1; D uncertain. TRBV23-1 is an ORF for which the function is uncertain. Trimming stripped 0 bases from V and 4 bases from J, with 12 bases between. The CDR3 covers 15 residues. The CDR3 sequence is CASSQSVWEFTEAFF. DNA for the CDR3: TGCGCCAGCAGTCAATCGGTATGGGAATTCACTGAAGCTTTCTTT.

This clonotype was counted ten times or more. V usage is TRBV3-1 and J usage is TRBJ2-2; D gene uncertain. The germline CDR1 and CDR2 sequences are LGHDT and YNNKEL (reference sequence). The CDR3 spans 15 residues. The V gene lost 4 bases and the J gene lost 7 bases, with 16 bases spanning the gap. The chain's CDR3 is CASSRLTTKGGELFF. The CDR3 bases are TGTGCCAGCAGCCGGCTTACTACCAAGGGCGGGGAGCTGTTTTTT.

The table lists this clonotype with many counts. The chain recombines TRBV5-6 with TRBJ2-6, with TRBD1 as a possible D gene (5 bases). This CDR3 spans 16 amino acids. V gave up 0 bases and J gave up 0 bases, with 7 bases separating them. Germline V gene lookup returns CDR1 SGHDT and CDR2 YYEEEE. The CDR3 spells CASSLGQHSGANVLTF. The DNA for the CDR3 is TGTGCCAGCAGCTTGGGACAGCACTCTGGGGCCAACGTCCTGACTTTC.